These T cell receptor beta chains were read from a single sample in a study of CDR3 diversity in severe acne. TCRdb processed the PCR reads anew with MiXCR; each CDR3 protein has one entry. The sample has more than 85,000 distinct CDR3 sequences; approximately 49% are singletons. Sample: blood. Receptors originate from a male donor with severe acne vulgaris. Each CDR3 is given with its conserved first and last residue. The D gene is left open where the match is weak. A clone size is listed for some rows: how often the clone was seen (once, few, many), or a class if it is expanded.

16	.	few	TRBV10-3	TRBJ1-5	CAISDPDGNSNQPQHF	TGTGCCATCAGTGACCCGGACGGTAATAGCAATCAGCCCCAGCATTTT
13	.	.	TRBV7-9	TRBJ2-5	CASSARSGETQYF	TGTGCCAGCAGCGCCAGATCTGGGGAGACCCAGTACTTC
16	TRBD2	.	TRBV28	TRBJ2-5	CASSYMSGRAGETQYF	TGTGCCAGCAGTTACATGAGCGGGAGGGCAGGGGAGACCCAGTACTTC
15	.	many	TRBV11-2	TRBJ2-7	CASSPDRGNSYEQYF	TGTGCCAGCAGTCCAGATCGGGGAAACTCCTACGAGCAGTACTTC
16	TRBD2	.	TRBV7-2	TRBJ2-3	CASSFLAGESADTQYF	TGTGCCAGCAGCTTTCTAGCGGGAGAGAGCGCAGATACGCAGTATTTT
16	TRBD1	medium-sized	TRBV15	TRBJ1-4	CATSSYSGTGNEKLFF	TGTGCCACCAGCAGTTACTCCGGGACAGGGAATGAAAAACTGTTTTTT
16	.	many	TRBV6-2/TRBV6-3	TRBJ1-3	CASSGRVDSPGNTIYF	TGTGCCAGCAGTGGTCGAGTAGACAGTCCTGGAAACACCATATATTTT
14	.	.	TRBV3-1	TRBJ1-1	CASSHHGTNTEAFF	TGTGCCAGCAGCCACCACGGGACGAACACTGAAGCTTTCTTT
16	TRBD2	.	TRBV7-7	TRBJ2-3	CASSLEPREEGDTQYF	TGTGCTAGCAGCTTAGAACCGCGGGAGGAAGGAGATACGCAGTATTTT
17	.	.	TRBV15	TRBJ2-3	CATSRDGEEGFTDTQYF	TGTGCCACCAGCAGAGATGGAGAGGAGGGATTTACAGATACGCAGTATTTT
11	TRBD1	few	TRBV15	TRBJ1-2	CATSQGGGYTF	TGTGCCACCAGTCAGGGGGGCGGCTACACCTTC
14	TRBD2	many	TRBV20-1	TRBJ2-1	CSASGGESYNEQFF	TGCAGTGCTAGTGGGGGGGAATCCTACAATGAGCAGTTCTTC
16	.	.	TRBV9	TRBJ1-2	CASSLPTTFVTYGYTF	TGTGCCAGCAGCTTACCGACAACCTTTGTGACCTATGGCTACACCTTC
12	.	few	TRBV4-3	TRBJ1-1	CASSQDGRKAFF	TGCGCCAGCAGCCAAGATGGGAGGAAAGCTTTCTTT
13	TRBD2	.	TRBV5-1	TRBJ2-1	CASMGLAGDEQFF	TGCGCCAGCATGGGACTAGCGGGAGATGAGCAGTTCTTC
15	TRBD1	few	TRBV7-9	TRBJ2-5	CASSASTGEEETQYF	TGTGCCAGCAGCGCATCGACAGGGGAAGAAGAGACCCAGTACTTC
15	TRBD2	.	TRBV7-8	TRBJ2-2	CASSLVGGKAGELFF	TGTGCCAGCAGCTTAGTGGGGGGGAAGGCCGGGGAGCTGTTTTTT
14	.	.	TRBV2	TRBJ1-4	CASSARDWGAELFF	TGTGCCAGCAGTGCCCGGGACTGGGGTGCGGAACTGTTTTTT
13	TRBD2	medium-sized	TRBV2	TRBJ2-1	CATGLAGNNEQFF	TGTGCCACCGGACTAGCGGGAAACAATGAGCAGTTCTTC
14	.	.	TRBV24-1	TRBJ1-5	CASSHDRYNQPQHF	TGTGCCAGCAGTCATGACAGATACAATCAGCCCCAGCATTTT
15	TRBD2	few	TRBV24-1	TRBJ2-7	CATGTSEANPYEQYF	TGTGCCACCGGGACTAGCGAGGCGAATCCCTACGAGCAGTACTTC
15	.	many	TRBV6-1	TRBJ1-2	CASSEGGAVNYGYTF	TGTGCCAGCAGTGAAGGGGGGGCGGTTAACTATGGCTACACCTTC
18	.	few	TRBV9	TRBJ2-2	CASSSPIARGGDTGELFF	TGTGCCAGCAGCTCTCCGATAGCGAGGGGCGGTGACACCGGGGAGCTGTTTTTT
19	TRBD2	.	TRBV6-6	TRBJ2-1	CASSYPTAYGTSGYNEQFF	TGTGCCAGCAGTTACCCGACTGCTTACGGGACTAGCGGGTACAATGAGCAGTTCTTC
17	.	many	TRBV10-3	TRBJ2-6	CAISESNGGTGANVLTF	TGTGCCATCAGTGAGTCGAACGGGGGAACTGGGGCCAACGTCCTGACTTTC
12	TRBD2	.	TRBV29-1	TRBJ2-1	CTGGGTLNEQFF	TGCACGGGGGGTGGGACTTTAAATGAGCAGTTCTTC
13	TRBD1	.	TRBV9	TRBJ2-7	CASSVGQGAEQYF	TGTGCCAGCAGCGTAGGACAGGGTGCCGAGCAGTACTTC
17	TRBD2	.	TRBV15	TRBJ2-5	CATSRDGGLAAEETQYF	TGTGCCACCAGCAGAGATGGTGGACTAGCGGCTGAAGAGACCCAGTACTTC
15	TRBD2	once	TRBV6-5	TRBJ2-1	CASSYRAGGRREQFF	TGTGCCAGCAGTTACCGGGCGGGAGGCCGCCGTGAGCAGTTCTTC
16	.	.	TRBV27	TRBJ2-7	CASSSLSFSGAYEQYF	TGTGCCAGCAGTTCTCTTTCGTTCTCAGGGGCCTACGAGCAGTACTTC
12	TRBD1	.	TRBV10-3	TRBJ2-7	CAISTDRGEQYF	TGTGCCATCAGTACGGACAGGGGCGAGCAGTACTTC
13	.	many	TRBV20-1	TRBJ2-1	CSARDGVAVWQFF	TGCAGTGCTAGAGATGGGGTCGCAGTGTGGCAGTTCTTC
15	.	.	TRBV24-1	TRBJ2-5	CASSGRRGIRETQYF	TGTGCCAGCAGTGGTAGACGGGGGATCAGGGAGACCCAGTACTTC
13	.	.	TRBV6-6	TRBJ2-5	CASRSDTPSTQYF	TGTGCCAGCAGATCCGACACGCCGTCGACCCAGTACTTC
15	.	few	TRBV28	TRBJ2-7	CASSTQDKSSYEQYF	TGTGCCAGCAGTACACAGGACAAAAGCTCCTACGAGCAGTACTTC
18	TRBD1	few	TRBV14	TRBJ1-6	CASSMRTGQPFRGSPLHF	TGTGCCAGCAGCATGCGGACAGGGCAACCCTTTCGGGGTTCACCCCTCCACTTT
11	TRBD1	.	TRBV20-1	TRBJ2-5	CSATTGVTQYF	TGCAGTGCCACGACAGGGGTCACCCAGTACTTC
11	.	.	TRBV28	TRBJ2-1	CASRSFNEQFF	TGTGCCAGCAGGTCATTCAATGAGCAGTTCTTC
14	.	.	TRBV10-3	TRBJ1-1	CAIRPGLATNEAFF	TGTGCCATCAGACCTGGTCTTGCAACTAATGAAGCTTTCTTT
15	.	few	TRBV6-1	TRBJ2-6	CASSEDNSGANVLTF	TGTGCCAGCAGTGAAGACAACTCTGGGGCCAACGTCCTGACTTTC
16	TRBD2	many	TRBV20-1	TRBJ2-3	CSASIAGGPSTDTQYF	TGCAGTGCCAGTATAGCGGGAGGACCTTCCACAGATACGCAGTATTTT